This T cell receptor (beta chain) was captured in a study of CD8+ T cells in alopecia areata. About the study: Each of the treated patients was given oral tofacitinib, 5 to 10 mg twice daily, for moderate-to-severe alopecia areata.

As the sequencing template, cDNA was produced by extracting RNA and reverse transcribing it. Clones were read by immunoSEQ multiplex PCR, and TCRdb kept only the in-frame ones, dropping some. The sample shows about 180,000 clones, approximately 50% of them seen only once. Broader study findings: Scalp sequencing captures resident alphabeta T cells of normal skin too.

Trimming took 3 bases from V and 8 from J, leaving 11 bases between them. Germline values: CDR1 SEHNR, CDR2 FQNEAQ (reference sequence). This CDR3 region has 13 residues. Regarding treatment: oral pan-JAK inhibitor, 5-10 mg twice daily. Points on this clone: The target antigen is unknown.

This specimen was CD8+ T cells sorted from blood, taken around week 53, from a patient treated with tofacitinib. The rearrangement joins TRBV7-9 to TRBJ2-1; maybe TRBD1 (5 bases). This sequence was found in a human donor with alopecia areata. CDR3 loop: CASSFSRVHEQFF. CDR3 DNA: TGTGCCAGCAGCTTCTCCAGGGTGCATGAGCAGTTCTTC.